This T cell receptor beta chain was obtained from a study of technical replicates of blood from a handful of donors. CDR1 is MGHDK and CDR2 is SYGVNS in the germline V gene. V dropped 4 bases and J dropped 3 bases, with 18 bases sitting between them. The CDR3 totals 16 residues. This table comes from immunoSEQ multiplex PCR, and its TCRdb copy is limited to in-frame clones, with some not included. The sample holds 75,000 to 90,000 clones, 93% seen once. The sequence came from a human donor in good health. The chain links TRBV25-1 to TRBJ1-2; D gene unclear. Sequencing input: T cells isolated from PBMCs. The CDR3 spells CASSATPLDVDYGYTF. Here the CDR3 DNA reads TGTGCCAGCAGTGCAACGCCCCTAGACGTAGACTATGGCTACACCTTC.